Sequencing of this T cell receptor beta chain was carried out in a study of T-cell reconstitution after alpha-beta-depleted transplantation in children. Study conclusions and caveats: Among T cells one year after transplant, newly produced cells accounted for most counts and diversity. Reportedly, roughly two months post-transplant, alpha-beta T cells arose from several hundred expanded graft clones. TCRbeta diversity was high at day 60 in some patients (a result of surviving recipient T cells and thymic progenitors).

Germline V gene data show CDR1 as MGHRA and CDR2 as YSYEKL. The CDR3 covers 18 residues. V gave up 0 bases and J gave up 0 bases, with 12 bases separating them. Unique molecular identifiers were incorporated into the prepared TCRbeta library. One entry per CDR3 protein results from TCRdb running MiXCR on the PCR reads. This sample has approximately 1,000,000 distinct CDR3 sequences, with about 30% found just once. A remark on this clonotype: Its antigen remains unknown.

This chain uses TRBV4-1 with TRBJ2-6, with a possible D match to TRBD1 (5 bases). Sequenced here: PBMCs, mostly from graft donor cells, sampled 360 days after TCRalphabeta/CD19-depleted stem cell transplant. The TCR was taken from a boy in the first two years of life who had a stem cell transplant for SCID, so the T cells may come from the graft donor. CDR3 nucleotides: TGCGCCAGCAGCCAAGAACAGGAGATCCCCTCTGGGGCCAACGTCCTGACTTTC. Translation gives CASSQEQEIPSGANVLTF.